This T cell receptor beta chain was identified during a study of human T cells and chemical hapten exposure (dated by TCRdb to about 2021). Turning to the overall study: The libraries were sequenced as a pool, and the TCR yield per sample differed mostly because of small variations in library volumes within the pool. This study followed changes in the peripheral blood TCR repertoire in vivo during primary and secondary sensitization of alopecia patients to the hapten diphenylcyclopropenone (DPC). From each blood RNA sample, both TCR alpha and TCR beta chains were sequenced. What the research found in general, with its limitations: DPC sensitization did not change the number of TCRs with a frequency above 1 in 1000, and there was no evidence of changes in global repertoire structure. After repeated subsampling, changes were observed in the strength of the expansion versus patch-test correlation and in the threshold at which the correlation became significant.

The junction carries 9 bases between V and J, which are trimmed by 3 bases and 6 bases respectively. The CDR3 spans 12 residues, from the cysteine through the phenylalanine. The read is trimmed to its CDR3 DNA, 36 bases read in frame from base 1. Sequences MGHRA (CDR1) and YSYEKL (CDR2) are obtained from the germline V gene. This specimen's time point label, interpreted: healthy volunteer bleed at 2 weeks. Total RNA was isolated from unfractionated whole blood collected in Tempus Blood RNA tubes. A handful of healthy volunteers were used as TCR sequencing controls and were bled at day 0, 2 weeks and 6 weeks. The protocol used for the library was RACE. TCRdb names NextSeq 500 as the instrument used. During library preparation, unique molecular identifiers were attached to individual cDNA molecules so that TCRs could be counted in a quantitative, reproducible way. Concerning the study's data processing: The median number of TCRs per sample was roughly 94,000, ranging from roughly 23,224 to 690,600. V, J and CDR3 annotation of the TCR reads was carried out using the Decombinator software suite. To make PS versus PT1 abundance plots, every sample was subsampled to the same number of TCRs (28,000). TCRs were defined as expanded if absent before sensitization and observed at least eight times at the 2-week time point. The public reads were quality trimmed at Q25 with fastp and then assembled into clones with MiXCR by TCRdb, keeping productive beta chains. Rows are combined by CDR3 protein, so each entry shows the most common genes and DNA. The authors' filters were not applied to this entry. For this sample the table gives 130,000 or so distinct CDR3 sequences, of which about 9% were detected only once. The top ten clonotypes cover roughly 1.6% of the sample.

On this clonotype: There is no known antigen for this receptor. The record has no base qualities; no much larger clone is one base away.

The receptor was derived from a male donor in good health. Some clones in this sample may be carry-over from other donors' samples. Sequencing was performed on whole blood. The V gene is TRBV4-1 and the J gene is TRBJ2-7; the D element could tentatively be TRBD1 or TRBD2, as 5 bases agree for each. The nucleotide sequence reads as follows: TGCGCCAGCAGCCACCCAGGGAGCGAGCAGTACTTC. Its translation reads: CASSHPGSEQYF.